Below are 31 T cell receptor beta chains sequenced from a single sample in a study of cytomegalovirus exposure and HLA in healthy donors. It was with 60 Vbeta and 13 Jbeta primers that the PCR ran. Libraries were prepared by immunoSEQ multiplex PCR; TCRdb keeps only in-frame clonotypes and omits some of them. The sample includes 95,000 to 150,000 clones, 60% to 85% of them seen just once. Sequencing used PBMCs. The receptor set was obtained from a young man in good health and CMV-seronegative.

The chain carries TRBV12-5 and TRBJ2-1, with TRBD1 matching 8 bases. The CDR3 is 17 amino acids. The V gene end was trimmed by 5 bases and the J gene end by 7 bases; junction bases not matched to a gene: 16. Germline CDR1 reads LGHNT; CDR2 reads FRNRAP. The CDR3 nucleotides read TGTGCTAGTGGTGACTCTACCGGGACAGGAGGTTATAATGAGCAGTTCTTC. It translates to CASGDSTGTGGYNEQFF. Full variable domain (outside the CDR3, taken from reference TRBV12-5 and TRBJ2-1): DARVTQTPRHKVTEMGQEVTMRCQPILGHNTVFWYRQTMMQGLELLAYFRNRAPLDDSGMPKDRFSAEMPDATLATLKIQPSEPRDSAVYFCASGDSTGTGGYNEQFFGPGTRLTVL.

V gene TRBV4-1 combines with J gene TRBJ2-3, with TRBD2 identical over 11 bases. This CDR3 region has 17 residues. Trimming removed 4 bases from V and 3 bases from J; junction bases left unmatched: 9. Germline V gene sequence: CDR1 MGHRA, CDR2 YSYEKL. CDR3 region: CASSPSSGGPDTDTQYF. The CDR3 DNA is TGCGCCAGCAGCCCTTCTAGCGGGGGGCCGGATACAGATACGCAGTATTTT.

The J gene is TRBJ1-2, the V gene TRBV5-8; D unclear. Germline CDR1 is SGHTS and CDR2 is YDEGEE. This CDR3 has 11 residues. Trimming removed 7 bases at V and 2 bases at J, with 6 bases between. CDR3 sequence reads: CASWLNYGYTF. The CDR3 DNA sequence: TGTGCCAGCTGGCTCAACTATGGCTACACCTTC.

The DNA of the CDR3 is TGTGCCTGGACAGGGTTCGACGAGCAGTTCTTC. Protein product: CAWTGFDEQFF. The rearrangement uses TRBV30 and TRBJ2-1; a possible D gene is TRBD1 (5 bases). The CDR3 runs 11 residues. V lost 4 bases, J lost 10 bases, and 11 bases lay in between. The germline gives CDR1 GTSNPN, CDR2 SVGIG (reference sequence).

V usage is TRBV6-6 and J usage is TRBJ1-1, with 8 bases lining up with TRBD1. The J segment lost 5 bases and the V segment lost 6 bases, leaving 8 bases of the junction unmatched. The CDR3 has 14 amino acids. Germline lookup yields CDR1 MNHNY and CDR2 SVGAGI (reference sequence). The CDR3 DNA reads TGTGCCAGCAGCCCTCGGGACAGGTGGACTGAAGCTTTCTTT. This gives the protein CASSPRDRWTEAFF.

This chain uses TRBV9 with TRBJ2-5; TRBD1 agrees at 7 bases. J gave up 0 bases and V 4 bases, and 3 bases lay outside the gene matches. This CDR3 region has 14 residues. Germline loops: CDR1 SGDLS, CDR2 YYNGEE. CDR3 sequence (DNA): TGTGCCAGCAGCATACAGGGGAACCAAGAGACCCAGTACTTC. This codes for CASSIQGNQETQYF.

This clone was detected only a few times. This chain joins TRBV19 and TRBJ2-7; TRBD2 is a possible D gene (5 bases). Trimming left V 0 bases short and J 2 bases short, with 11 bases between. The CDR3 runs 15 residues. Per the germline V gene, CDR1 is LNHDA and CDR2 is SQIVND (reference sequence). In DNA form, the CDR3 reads TGTGCCAGTAGTATAGAGGGCGGCGGGCCCTACGAGCAGTACTTC. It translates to CASSIEGGGPYEQYF.

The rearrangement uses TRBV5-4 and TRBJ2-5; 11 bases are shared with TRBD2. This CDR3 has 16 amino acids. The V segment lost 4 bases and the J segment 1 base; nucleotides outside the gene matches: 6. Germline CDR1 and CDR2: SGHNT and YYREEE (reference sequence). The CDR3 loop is CASSLGTSGPQETQYF. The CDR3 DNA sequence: TGTGCCAGCAGCCTCGGGACTAGCGGCCCCCAAGAGACCCAGTACTTC.

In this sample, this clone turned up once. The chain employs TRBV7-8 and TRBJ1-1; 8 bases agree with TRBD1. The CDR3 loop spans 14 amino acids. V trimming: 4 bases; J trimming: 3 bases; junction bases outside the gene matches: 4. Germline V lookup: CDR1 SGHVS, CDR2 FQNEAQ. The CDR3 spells CASSSKQGDTEAFF. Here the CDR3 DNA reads TGTGCCAGCAGCTCCAAACAGGGGGACACTGAAGCTTTCTTT.

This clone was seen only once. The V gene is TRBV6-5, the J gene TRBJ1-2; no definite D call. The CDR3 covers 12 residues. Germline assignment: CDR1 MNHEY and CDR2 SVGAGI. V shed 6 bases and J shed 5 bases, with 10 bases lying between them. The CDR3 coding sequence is TGTGCCAGCAGCCCTAGTGGTTATGGCTACACCTTC. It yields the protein CASSPSGYGYTF.

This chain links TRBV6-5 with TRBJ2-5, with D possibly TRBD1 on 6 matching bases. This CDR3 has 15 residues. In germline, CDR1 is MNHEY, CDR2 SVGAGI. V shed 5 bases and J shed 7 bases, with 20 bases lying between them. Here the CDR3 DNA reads TGTGCCAGCAGTCTCGCTCCAGGGGATGGAGGGACCCAGTACTTC. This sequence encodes CASSLAPGDGGTQYF.

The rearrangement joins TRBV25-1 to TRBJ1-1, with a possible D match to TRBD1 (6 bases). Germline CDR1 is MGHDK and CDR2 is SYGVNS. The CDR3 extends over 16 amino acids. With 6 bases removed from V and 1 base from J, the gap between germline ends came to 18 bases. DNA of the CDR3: TGTGCCAGCAGCCTACAAGGGGGGGGAGGGAACACTGAAGCTTTCTTT. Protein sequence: CASSLQGGGGNTEAFF.

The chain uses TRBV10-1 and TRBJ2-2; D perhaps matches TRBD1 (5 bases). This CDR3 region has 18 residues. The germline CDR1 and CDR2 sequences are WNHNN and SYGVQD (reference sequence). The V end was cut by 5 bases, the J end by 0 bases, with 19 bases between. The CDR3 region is CASSRGSAAQSNTGELFF. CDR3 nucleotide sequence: TGCGCCAGCAGTAGGGGTTCTGCGGCACAATCGAACACCGGGGAGCTGTTTTTT.

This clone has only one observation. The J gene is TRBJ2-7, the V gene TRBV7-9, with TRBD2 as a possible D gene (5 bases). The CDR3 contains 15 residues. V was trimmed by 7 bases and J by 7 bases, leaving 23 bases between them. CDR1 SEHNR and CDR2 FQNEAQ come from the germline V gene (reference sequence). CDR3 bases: TGTGCCAGCACATCGGCGCGGGCGGGTCCTTTGGAGCAGTACTTC. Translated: CASTSARAGPLEQYF.

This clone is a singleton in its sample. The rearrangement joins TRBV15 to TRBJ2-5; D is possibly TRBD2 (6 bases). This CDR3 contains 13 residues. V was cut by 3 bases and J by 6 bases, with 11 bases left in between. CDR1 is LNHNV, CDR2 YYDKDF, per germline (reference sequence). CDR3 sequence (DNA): TGTGCCACCAGCAGCGGGAGTTCCAAGACCCAGTACTTC. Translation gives CATSSGSSKTQYF.

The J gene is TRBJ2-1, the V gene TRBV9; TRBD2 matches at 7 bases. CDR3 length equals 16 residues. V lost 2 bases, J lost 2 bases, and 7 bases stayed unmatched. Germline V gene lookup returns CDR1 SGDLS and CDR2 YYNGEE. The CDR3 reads CASSVWAGETYNEQFF. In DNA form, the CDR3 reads TGTGCCAGCAGCGTTTGGGCGGGGGAAACCTACAATGAGCAGTTCTTC. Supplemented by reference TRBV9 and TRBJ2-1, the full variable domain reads DSGVTQTPKHLITATGQRVTLRCSPRSGDLSVYWYQQSLDQGLQFLIQYYNGEERAKGNILERFSAQQFPDLHSELNLSSLELGDSALYFCASSVWAGETYNEQFFGPGTRLTVL.

For the CDR3, the DNA is TGTGCCAGCAGCTTAGGGGGGGTGATGGCCACAGATACGCAGTATTTT. It is translated as CASSLGGVMATDTQYF. This rearrangement joins TRBV7-6 to TRBJ2-3, with D possibly matching TRBD2 (6 bases). The CDR3 runs to 16 residues. Deletions cut 1 base from V and 2 bases from J, with 13 bases between. CDR1 and CDR2 (germline): SGHVS, FNYEAQ.

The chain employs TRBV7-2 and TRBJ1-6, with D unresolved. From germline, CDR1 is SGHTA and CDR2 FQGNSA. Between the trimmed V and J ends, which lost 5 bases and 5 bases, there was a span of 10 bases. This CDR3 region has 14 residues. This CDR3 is CASSRGSHNSPLHF. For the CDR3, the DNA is TGTGCCAGCAGCCGAGGCAGTCATAATTCACCCCTCCACTTT.

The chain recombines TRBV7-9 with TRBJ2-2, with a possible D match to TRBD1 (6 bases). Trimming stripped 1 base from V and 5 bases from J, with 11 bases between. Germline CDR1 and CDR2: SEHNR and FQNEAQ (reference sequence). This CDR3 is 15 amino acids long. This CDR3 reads CASSLDGTGTGELFF. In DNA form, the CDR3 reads TGTGCCAGCAGCTTAGATGGCACAGGGACCGGGGAGCTGTTTTTT.

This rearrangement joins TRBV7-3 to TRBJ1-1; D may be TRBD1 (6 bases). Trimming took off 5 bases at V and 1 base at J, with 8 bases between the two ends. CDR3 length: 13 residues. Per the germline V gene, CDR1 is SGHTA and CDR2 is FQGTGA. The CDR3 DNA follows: TGTGCCAGCAGCCCACAGGGGAACACTGAAGCTTTCTTT. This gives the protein CASSPQGNTEAFF. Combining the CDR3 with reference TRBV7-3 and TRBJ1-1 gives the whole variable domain GAGVSQTPSNKVTEKGKYVELRCDPISGHTALYWYRQSLGQGPEFLIYFQGTGAADDSGLPNDRFFAVRPEGSVSTLKIQRTERGDSAVYLCASSPQGNTEAFFGQGTRLTVV.

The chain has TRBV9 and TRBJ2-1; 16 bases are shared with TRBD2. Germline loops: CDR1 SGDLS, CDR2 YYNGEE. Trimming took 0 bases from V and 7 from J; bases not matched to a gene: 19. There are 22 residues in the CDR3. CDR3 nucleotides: TGTGCCAGCAGCGTAGCTACGGTGGGACTAGCGGGGGGGCCGACTCGCAAGAATGAGCAGTTCTTC. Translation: CASSVATVGLAGGPTRKNEQFF. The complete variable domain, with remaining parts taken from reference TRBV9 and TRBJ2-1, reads DSGVTQTPKHLITATGQRVTLRCSPRSGDLSVYWYQQSLDQGLQFLIQYYNGEERAKGNILERFSAQQFPDLHSELNLSSLELGDSALYFCASSVATVGLAGGPTRKNEQFFGPGTRLTVL.

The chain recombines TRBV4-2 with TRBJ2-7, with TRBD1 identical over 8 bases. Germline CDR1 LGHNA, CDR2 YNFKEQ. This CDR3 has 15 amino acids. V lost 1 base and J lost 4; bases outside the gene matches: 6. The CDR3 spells CASSQAPTGEYEQYF. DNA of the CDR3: TGTGCCAGCAGCCAAGCGCCGACAGGGGAGTACGAGCAGTACTTC.

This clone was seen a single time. The chain's CDR3 is CASSSSRQGWQETQYF. DNA of the CDR3: TGTGCCAGCAGCTCCTCCCGACAGGGTTGGCAAGAGACCCAGTACTTC. V and J are TRBV5-8 and TRBJ2-5, with 7 bases fitting TRBD1. CDR1 is SGHTS, CDR2 YDEGEE, per germline. V shed 3 bases, J shed 2 bases, and the junction held 10 bases outside the gene matches. This CDR3 comprises 16 residues.

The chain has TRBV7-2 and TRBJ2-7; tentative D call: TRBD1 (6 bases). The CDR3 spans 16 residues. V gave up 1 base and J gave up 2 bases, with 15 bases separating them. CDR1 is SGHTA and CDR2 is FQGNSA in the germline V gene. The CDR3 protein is CASSLGGWGQAYEQYF. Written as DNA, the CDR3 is TGTGCCAGCAGCTTAGGAGGTTGGGGGCAGGCCTACGAGCAGTACTTC.

CDR3 coding DNA: TGTGCCAGCTCACCGGGACAGAGTAGCAATCAGCCCCAGCATTTT. This sequence encodes CASSPGQSSNQPQHF. The rearrangement uses TRBV18 and TRBJ1-5; 7 bases map to TRBD1. Germline CDR1 and CDR2: KGHSH and LQKENI. J lost 0 bases, V lost 3 bases, and 2 bases had no gene match. The CDR3 has 15 amino acids.

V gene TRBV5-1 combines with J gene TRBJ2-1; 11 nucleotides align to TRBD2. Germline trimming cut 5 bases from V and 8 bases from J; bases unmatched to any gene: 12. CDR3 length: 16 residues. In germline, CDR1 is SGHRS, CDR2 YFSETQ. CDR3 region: CASRGGSGRARDEQFF. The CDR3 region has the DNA TGCGCCAGCAGAGGAGGTAGCGGGAGGGCTAGGGATGAGCAGTTCTTC.

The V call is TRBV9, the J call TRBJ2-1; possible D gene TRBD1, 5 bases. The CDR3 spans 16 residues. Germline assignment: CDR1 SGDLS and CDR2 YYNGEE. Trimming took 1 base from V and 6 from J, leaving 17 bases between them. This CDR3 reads CASSVYVLGAVNEQFF. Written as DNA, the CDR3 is TGTGCCAGCAGCGTATATGTCTTAGGGGCAGTCAATGAGCAGTTCTTC.

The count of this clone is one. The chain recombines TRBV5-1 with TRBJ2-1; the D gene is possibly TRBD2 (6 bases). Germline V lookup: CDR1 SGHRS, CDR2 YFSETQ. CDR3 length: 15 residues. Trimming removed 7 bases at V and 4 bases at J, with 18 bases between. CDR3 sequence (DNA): TGCGCCAGCGTCTCCGGGACTGGAACTTACAATGAGCAGTTCTTC. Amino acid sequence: CASVSGTGTYNEQFF.

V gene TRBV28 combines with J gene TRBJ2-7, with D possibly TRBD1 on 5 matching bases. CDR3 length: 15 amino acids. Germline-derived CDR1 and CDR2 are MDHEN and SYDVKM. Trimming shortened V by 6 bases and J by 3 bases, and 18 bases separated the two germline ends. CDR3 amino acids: CASRSGSRGHYEQYF. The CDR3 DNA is TGTGCCAGCAGGTCAGGGTCCCGCGGACACTACGAGCAGTACTTC.

CDR3 DNA: TGCGCCAGCAGTGATGATGGTCTTGAAGCAGCGTACACTGAAGCTTTCTTT. It specifies CASSDDGLEAAYTEAFF. This sequence joins TRBV4-1 and TRBJ1-1, with no clear D. The CDR3 contains 17 residues. V was trimmed by 6 bases and J by 3 bases, leaving 23 bases between them. Germline-derived CDR1 and CDR2 are MGHRA and YSYEKL.

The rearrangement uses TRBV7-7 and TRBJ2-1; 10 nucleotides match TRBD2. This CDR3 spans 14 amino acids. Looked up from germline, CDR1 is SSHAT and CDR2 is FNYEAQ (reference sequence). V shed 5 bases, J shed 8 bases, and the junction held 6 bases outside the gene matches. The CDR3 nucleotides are TGTGCCAGCAGCCCCAGCGGGAGGGTCCATGAGCAGTTCTTC. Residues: CASSPSGRVHEQFF.